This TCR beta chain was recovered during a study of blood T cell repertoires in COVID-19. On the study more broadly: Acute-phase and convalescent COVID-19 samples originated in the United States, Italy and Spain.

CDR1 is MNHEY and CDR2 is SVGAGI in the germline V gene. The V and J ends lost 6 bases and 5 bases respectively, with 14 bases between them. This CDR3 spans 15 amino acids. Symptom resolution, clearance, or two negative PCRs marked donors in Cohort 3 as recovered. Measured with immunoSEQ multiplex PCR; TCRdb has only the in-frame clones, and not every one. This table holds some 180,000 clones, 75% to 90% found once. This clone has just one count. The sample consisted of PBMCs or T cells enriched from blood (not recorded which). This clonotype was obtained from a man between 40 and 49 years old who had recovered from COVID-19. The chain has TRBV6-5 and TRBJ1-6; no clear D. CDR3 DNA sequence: TGTGCCAGCAGCATTACCCGAGAGGATAATTCACCCCTCCACTTT. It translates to CASSITREDNSPLHF.